Shown below are 15 T cell receptor beta chains from a single sample sequenced in a study of human T cells and chemical hapten exposure. Each CDR3 protein gets one entry after TCRdb re-called the RACE reads with MiXCR. The sample lists more than 75,000 distinct CDR3 sequences; roughly a tenth were seen once. As for time point: patch test 2, 6 weeks after DPC sensitization. Specified treatment: therapeutic diphenylcyclopropenone sensitization with weekly scalp DPC. The input for sequencing was whole blood, taken in connection with sensitization to the hapten diphenylcyclopropenone (DPC). The receptor set was obtained from a woman in her 30s with alopecia areata. Some clones in this sample may be carry-over from other donors' samples.

This clonotype was picked up many times. The J gene is TRBJ1-3, the V gene TRBV7-2; 8 nucleotides align to TRBD1. With V trimmed by 0 bases and J by 0 bases, 4 bases remained unmatched. From germline, CDR1 is SGHTA and CDR2 FQGNSA. The CDR3 spans 17 residues. The CDR3 sequence: CASSLAQGAISGNTIYF. DNA for the CDR3: TGTGCCAGCAGCTTAGCGCAGGGGGCCATCTCTGGAAACACCATATATTTT.

The V and J genes are TRBV3-1 and TRBJ1-1, with D maybe TRBD1 (5 bases). The CDR3 is 15 amino acids. Germline CDR1 LGHDT, CDR2 YNNKEL (reference sequence). Trimming pared 4 bases from V and 10 bases from J, leaving 22 bases between. The CDR3 bases are TGTGCCAGCAGCCCGTCGACAGATTTTCGGCGCGGAGCTTTCTTT. It yields the protein CASSPSTDFRRGAFF.

This clonotype has a count of ten or more. The V and J genes are TRBV3-1 and TRBJ2-7, with D possibly TRBD1 on 6 matching bases. V was pared by 4 bases and J by 5 bases, with 15 bases between. This CDR3 has 14 residues. Germline CDR1 is LGHDT and CDR2 is YNNKEL (reference sequence). The CDR3 is CASSLGWSGDEQYF. The CDR3 DNA follows: TGTGCCAGCAGCCTGGGGTGGTCAGGGGACGAGCAGTACTTC.

This clonotype was detected many times. CDR3 sequence reads: CASSSGQGYSPLHF. CDR3 bases: TGTGCCAGCAGTTCGGGACAGGGCTACTCACCCCTCCACTTT. This rearrangement joins TRBV28 to TRBJ1-6; TRBD1 matches at 9 bases. Germline CDR1 is MDHEN and CDR2 is SYDVKM. The CDR3 has 14 amino acids. Trimming removed 4 bases from V and 10 bases from J; junction bases left unmatched: 5.

There are many counts of this clonotype. The gene calls are TRBV12-3 or TRBV12-4 and TRBJ2-7, with 13 bases matching TRBD2. The V gene end was trimmed by 1 base and the J gene end by 5 bases; junction bases not matched to a gene: 2. The CDR3 runs to 15 residues. The chain's CDR3 is CASSLGTSGSNEQYF. The CDR3 DNA reads TGTGCCAGCAGTTTAGGGACTAGCGGGAGTAACGAGCAGTACTTC.

This clonotype appeared many times. The CDR3, as DNA: TGTGCCAGCACCACCAGGGGCAGGGGCACAGATACGCAGTATTTT. It is translated as CASTTRGRGTDTQYF. The chain recombines TRBV25-1 with TRBJ2-3; D is possibly TRBD1 (6 bases). The CDR3 runs 15 residues. V lost 7 bases, J lost 1 base, and 15 bases lay in between. The germline V gene encodes CDR1 MGHDK and CDR2 SYGVNS.

This clonotype came up a few times. The V call is TRBV7-9, the J call TRBJ1-2; D possibly corresponds to TRBD1 (6 bases). Trimming shortened V by 4 bases and J by 5 bases, and 20 bases separated the two germline ends. The germline V gene encodes CDR1 SEHNR and CDR2 FQNEAQ (reference sequence). This CDR3 contains 16 residues. The CDR3 DNA sequence: TGTGCCAGCAGCTCCACAGGGATTGCTGTATTATATGGCTACACCTTC. Translation: CASSSTGIAVLYGYTF.

This clonotype was counted ten times or more. The genes are TRBV6-2 or TRBV6-3 and TRBJ1-5; D not certain. The germline V gene has CDR1 MNHEY and CDR2 SVGEGT. Trimming removed 6 bases from V and 7 bases from J, with 13 bases in between. This CDR3 region has 13 residues. CDR3 region: CASSLEPDQPQHF. CDR3 DNA: TGTGCCAGCAGCCTAGAACCCGACCAGCCCCAGCATTTT.

This clonotype occurred many times. V and J are TRBV5-1 and TRBJ2-3; tentative D call: TRBD1 (5 bases). The V and J ends lost 3 bases and 1 base respectively, with 15 bases between them. The CDR3 has 16 amino acids. Germline CDR1 reads SGHRS; CDR2 reads YFSETQ. This CDR3 is CASSSNTGGGTDTQYF. The CDR3 DNA sequence: TGCGCCAGCAGCTCGAACACAGGCGGCGGCACAGATACGCAGTATTTT.

This clonotype was observed a handful of times. The chain links TRBV12-5 to TRBJ2-5, with TRBD1 matching over 10 bases. The CDR3 contains 15 residues. Germline V gives CDR1 LGHNT, CDR2 FRNRAP. J was trimmed by 4 bases and V by 7 bases; bases with no gene match: 9. Written as DNA, the CDR3 is TGTGCTAGTGCAGTCGGGGACAGGGGTGGAGAGACCCAGTACTTC. Translation: CASAVGDRGGETQYF.

This clonotype has at least ten counts. This chain connects TRBV20-1 to TRBJ2-5; 9 nucleotides align to TRBD2. The V and J ends lost 4 bases and 5 bases, in that order; junction bases with no gene match: 11. There are 15 residues in the CDR3. CDR1 and CDR2 (germline): DFQATT, SNEGSKA (reference sequence). CDR3 sequence: CSAIIGASGVETQYF. Written as DNA, the CDR3 is TGCAGTGCTATAATAGGGGCTAGCGGGGTTGAGACCCAGTACTTC.

The sample holds many counts of this clonotype. The DNA of the CDR3 is TGTGCCAGCAGCTTGAACAGCGAAGAGTACTTC. This sequence encodes CASSLNSEEYF. The V call is TRBV5-5, the J call TRBJ2-7; D call uncertain. CDR1 SGHKS and CDR2 YYEKEE come from the germline V gene (reference sequence). The CDR3 has 11 residues. V was cut by 1 base and J by 11 bases, with 10 bases left in between.

In this sample, this clonotype turned up many times. V and J are TRBV20-1 and TRBJ2-2, with 11 bases fitting TRBD2. V gave up 5 bases and J gave up 0 bases; unmatched junction bases: 8. The CDR3 runs to 17 residues. Per germline, CDR1 DFQATT and CDR2 SNEGSKA (reference sequence). The CDR3 sequence: CSARWTSGLPNTGELFF. DNA for the CDR3: TGCAGTGCTCGGTGGACTAGCGGGCTACCGAACACCGGGGAGCTGTTTTTT.

This clonotype was recorded at least ten times. This rearrangement joins TRBV6-2 or TRBV6-3 to TRBJ2-7; no clear D gene. Germline CDR1 MNHEY, CDR2 SVGEGT. V was cut by 7 bases and J by 3 bases, with 7 bases left in between. The CDR3 has 11 amino acids. CDR3 coding DNA: TGTGCCAGCACAAAGGGCTACGAGCAGTACTTC. Its translation is CASTKGYEQYF.

V and J are TRBV6-2 or TRBV6-3 and TRBJ1-2; the match to TRBD1 covers 8 bases. The CDR3 has 14 residues. Germline CDR1 is MNHEY and CDR2 is SVGEGT. The J segment lost 10 bases and the V segment lost 0 bases, leaving 7 bases of the junction unmatched. The CDR3 DNA reads TGTGCCAGCAGTTACTCGACCCAGGGGGCTGTCTACACCTTC. Its protein product is CASSYSTQGAVYTF.